Each of the 11 T cell receptor beta chains below was sequenced from the same sample in a study of neurological immune-mediated disorders. MiXCR, run by TCRdb on the 5' RACE reads, gives a single entry per CDR3 protein. This table has approximately 45,000 distinct CDR3 sequences, approximately 13% appearing once. Documented time point: longitudinal time-point 3. Sample: PBMCs. The source of these receptors is a man younger than 45 in good health.

At least ten counts were recorded for this clonotype. The V call is TRBV3-1, the J call TRBJ2-1; no reliable D call. Germline V CDR1 and CDR2: LGHDT, YNNKEL (reference sequence). Trimming stripped 6 bases from V and 3 bases from J, with 9 bases between. This CDR3 spans 13 amino acids. The CDR3 sequence: CASSGHHYNEQFF. CDR3 DNA: TGTGCCAGCAGTGGCCACCACTACAATGAGCAGTTCTTC.

This clonotype was found many times. The chain employs TRBV7-9 and TRBJ2-7; D uncertain. CDR3 size: 11 residues. Germline V gene sequence: CDR1 SEHNR, CDR2 FQNEAQ (reference sequence). V lost 5 bases and J lost 5, with 7 bases in between. This chain's CDR3 is CASSPPNEQYF. The CDR3 DNA follows: TGTGCCAGCAGCCCCCCGAACGAGCAGTACTTC. Together with reference TRBV7-9 and TRBJ2-7, the CDR3 gives the full variable domain: DTGVSQNPRHKITKRGQNVTFRCDPISEHNRLYWYRQTLGQGPEFLTYFQNEAQLEKSRLLSDRFSAERPKGSFSTLEIQRTEQGDSAMYLCASSPPNEQYFGPGTRLTVT.

This clonotype was counted ten times or more. The chain is built from TRBV28 and TRBJ2-1, with a weak D call TRBD1 (6 bases). Germline loops: CDR1 MDHEN, CDR2 SYDVKM. The CDR3 spans 16 residues. Trimming took 2 bases from V and 1 from J, leaving 12 bases between them. The CDR3: CASSLPGQGSYNEQFF. The CDR3 nucleotides read TGTGCCAGCAGTTTACCGGGGCAGGGGTCCTACAATGAGCAGTTCTTC.

This clonotype was counted ten times or more. The chain links TRBV12-3 or TRBV12-4 to TRBJ2-1, with 7 bases identical to TRBD1. Trimming cost V 3 bases and J 9 bases; bases outside gene matches: 8. The CDR3 is 14 amino acids. The CDR3 DNA is TGTGCCAGCAGTTTGAAGGGGGCTGGTCTTGAGCAGTTCTTC. It yields the protein CASSLKGAGLEQFF.

This clonotype was counted at least ten times. The V and J genes are TRBV20-1 and TRBJ2-7; 8 positions match TRBD2. The CDR3 extends over 16 amino acids. Germline loops: CDR1 DFQATT, CDR2 SNEGSKA (reference sequence). V lost 1 base to trimming and J lost 3 bases; unmatched junction nucleotides: 11. The CDR3 loop is CSARGRGPRGGYEQYF. CDR3 nucleotides: TGCAGTGCTAGAGGCAGGGGACCCCGGGGGGGCTACGAGCAGTACTTC.

The chain is built from TRBV28 and TRBJ2-3, with TRBD2 matching over 15 bases. The CDR3 contains 19 residues. Trimming removed 6 bases from V and 2 bases from J; junction bases left unmatched: 12. Germline-derived CDR1 and CDR2 are MDHEN and SYDVKM. Here the CDR3 reads CASRWGLAGGGGDTDTQYF. In DNA form, the CDR3 reads TGTGCCAGCAGATGGGGACTAGCGGGAGGCGGAGGGGACACAGATACGCAGTATTTT. Full variable domain (rest looked up from reference TRBV28 and TRBJ2-3): DVKVTQSSRYLVKRTGEKVFLECVQDMDHENMFWYRQDPGLGLRLIYFSYDVKMKEKGDIPEGYSVSREKKERFSLILESASTNQTSMYLCASRWGLAGGGGDTDTQYFGPGTRLTVL.

This clonotype was observed a few times. V and J are TRBV10-2 and TRBJ1-1, with 8 bases fitting TRBD1. The germline gives CDR1 WSHSY, CDR2 SAAADI. The CDR3 has 12 residues. The V gene end was trimmed by 6 bases and the J gene end by 5 bases; junction bases not matched to a gene: 2. The CDR3 bases are TGCGCCAGCAGAAGACAGGGGACTGAAGCTTTCTTT. It is translated as CASRRQGTEAFF.

This clonotype was counted at least ten times. The CDR3 bases are TGCAGTGCTCTCCCGGGACACGGTTATAGCAATCAGCCCCAGCATTTT. Translating gives CSALPGHGYSNQPQHF. The chain recombines TRBV20-1 with TRBJ1-5, with D perhaps TRBD1 (6 bases). The V gene lost 5 bases and the J gene lost 0 bases, with 17 bases spanning the gap. Germline loops: CDR1 DFQATT, CDR2 SNEGSKA (reference sequence). CDR3 length: 16 residues.

Many counts were recorded for this clonotype. CDR3 protein: CASSFQNFYEAFF. In nucleotides, the CDR3 is TGTGCCAGCAGCTTCCAGAATTTTTATGAAGCTTTCTTT. The genes are TRBV7-8 and TRBJ1-1; no clear D gene. Germline-derived CDR1 and CDR2 are SGHVS and FQNEAQ. V dropped 3 bases and J dropped 7 bases, with 12 bases sitting between them. The CDR3 length is 13 residues.

A single count supports this clonotype. This chain links TRBV20-1 with TRBJ2-3; weak D call: TRBD2 (7 bases). The germline V and J ends were trimmed by 2 bases and 5 bases, with 14 bases remaining between them. CDR1 and CDR2 (germline): DFQATT, SNEGSKA (reference sequence). CDR3 length: 14 residues. The CDR3 reads CSARIAGAKDTQYF. CDR3 sequence (DNA): TGCAGTGCTAGAATTGCGGGGGCAAAAGATACGCAGTATTTT.

This clonotype was seen only a few times. The rearrangement links TRBV18 to TRBJ1-4; D is uncertain. The CDR3 has 13 amino acids. The V and J ends lost 3 bases and 10 bases respectively, with 12 bases between them. Germline values: CDR1 KGHSH, CDR2 LQKENI. This CDR3 is CASSPILDGKLFF. The CDR3 coding sequence is TGTGCCAGCTCACCCATCCTGGATGGAAAACTGTTTTTT.